This T cell receptor beta chain was obtained from a study of spatial heterogeneity in lung cancer. Study background: The 60 to 80 donors had untreated early-stage non-small cell lung cancer. Sequencing of follow-up PBMC samples took place when they were available, at a median of approximately 25 months after resection.

In TCRdb, the 5' RACE reads were re-called with MiXCR into one record per CDR3 protein. The repertoire includes about 19,000 distinct CDR3 sequences, 9% to 10% of them detected once, and around 34% sits in the top ten. Trimming cost V 0 bases and J 4 bases; bases outside gene matches: 5. CDR1 and CDR2 from the germline V gene are LGHNA and YSLEER. This CDR3 contains 17 residues. Ten or more counts support this clonotype. The sample's time point: blood at routine non-recurrence follow-up after resection. Researchers sequenced whole RNA taken from tumor, nontumor lung or frozen PBMC without sorting. The sample in question was PBMCs, obtained at follow-up. This chain joins TRBV4-3 and TRBJ2-3, with 12 bases matching TRBD2. This TCR was sampled from a female donor with early-stage non-small cell lung cancer. This CDR3 reads CASSQETLAGGADTQYF. CDR3 DNA sequence: TGCGCCAGCAGCCAAGAAACCCTAGCGGGGGGGGCAGATACGCAGTATTTT.